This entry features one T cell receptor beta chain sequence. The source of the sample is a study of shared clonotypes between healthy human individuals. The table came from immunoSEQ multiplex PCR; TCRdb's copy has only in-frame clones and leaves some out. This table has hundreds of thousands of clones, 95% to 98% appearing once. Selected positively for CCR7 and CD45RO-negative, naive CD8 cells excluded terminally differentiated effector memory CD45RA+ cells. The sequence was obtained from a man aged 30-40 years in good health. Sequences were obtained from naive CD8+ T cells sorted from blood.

The DNA for the CDR3 is TGTGCCAGCTCACCACAGAGAGGGACCTACGAGCAGTACTTC. It is translated as CASSPQRGTYEQYF. The chain joins TRBV18 to TRBJ2-7, with D possibly matching TRBD2 (5 bases). Trimming cost V 1 base and J 2 bases, with 9 bases left between them. The CDR3 has 14 residues. Per germline, CDR1 KGHSH and CDR2 LQKENI. The variable domain in full, with the rest retrieved from reference TRBV18 and TRBJ2-7, is NAGVMQNPRHLVRRRGQEARLRCSPMKGHSHVYWYRQLPEEGLKFMVYLQKENIIDESGMPKERFSAEFPKEGPSILRIQQVVRGDSAAYFCASSPQRGTYEQYFGPGTRLTVT.